A single sample is the source of the 14 T cell receptor beta chains below, sequenced in a study of regulatory T cells in long-lasting Graves disease. Time point: persistent/refractory GD, antithyroid drugs over 5 years with positive TRAb. Construction of the TCR library relied on RNA isolated from PBMCs. Construction of TCR beta libraries relied on iRepertoire HTBI primers and on Arm-PCR targeting CDR3 regions. Each CDR3 protein gets one entry after TCRdb re-called the multiplex PCR reads with MiXCR. Here the sample spans over 350,000 distinct CDR3 sequences, less than 25% being singletons. Sequencing was performed on peripheral blood mononuclear cells (PBMCs), taken when the disease was refractory, from a patient treated with antithyroid drugs. These receptors were obtained from a female donor with Graves disease.

The chain combines TRBV27 with TRBJ2-7; TRBD2 agrees at 9 bases. V gave up 2 bases and J gave up 6 bases; unmatched junction bases: 14. The CDR3 runs to 17 residues. Germline V gene sequence: CDR1 MNHEY, CDR2 SMNVEV (reference sequence). The CDR3 DNA sequence: TGTGCCAGCAGTTTAGGGGTAGCGGGAGACCGGGTCCCCGAGCAGTACTTC. Translated: CASSLGVAGDRVPEQYF.

At least ten counts were recorded for this clonotype. The V gene is TRBV20-1, the J gene TRBJ2-7, with 10 bases lining up with TRBD1. Germline V gene data show CDR1 as DFQATT and CDR2 as SNEGSKA (reference sequence). This CDR3 contains 13 residues. The V and J ends lost 1 base and 6 bases, in that order; junction bases with no gene match: 3. The CDR3 nucleotides read TGCAGTGCTAGAGGACAGGGGGCGGTCGAGCAGTACTTC. Protein: CSARGQGAVEQYF.

This clonotype was observed a few times. The chain uses TRBV20-1 and TRBJ1-1; D not resolved. The germline V gene has CDR1 DFQATT and CDR2 SNEGSKA (reference sequence). The CDR3 spans 12 residues. Trimming removed 3 bases from V and 4 bases from J, with 9 bases in between. The CDR3 region is CSARIPGTEAFF. CDR3 DNA sequence: TGCAGTGCTAGGATCCCGGGCACTGAAGCTTTCTTT.

This clonotype was seen a few times. The rearrangement uses TRBV10-2 and TRBJ2-5; no reliable D call. V dropped 6 bases and J dropped 3 bases, with 8 bases sitting between them. The V gene's germline CDR1 is WSHSY and CDR2 SAAADI. The CDR3 length is 12 residues. Written as DNA, the CDR3 is TGCGCCAGCAGCGTTACGAAAGAGACCCAGTACTTC. Its translation: CASSVTKETQYF.

This clonotype has ten or more counts. The J gene is TRBJ2-7, the V gene TRBV2; 12 nucleotides match TRBD1. Germline trimming cut 6 bases from V and 5 bases from J; bases unmatched to any gene: 14. Germline V gene sequence: CDR1 SNHLY, CDR2 FYNNEI. CDR3 length: 17 amino acids. The CDR3 reads CASRPPPGTGGLDEQYF. As DNA, the CDR3 is TGTGCCAGCAGGCCTCCTCCCGGGACAGGGGGCTTGGACGAGCAGTACTTC. Based on the CDR3 plus reference TRBV2 and TRBJ2-7, the full variable domain is EPEVTQTPSHQVTQMGQEVILRCVPISNHLYFYWYRQILGQKVEFLVSFYNNEISEKSEIFDDQFSVERPDGSNFTLKIRSTKLEDSAMYFCASRPPPGTGGLDEQYFGPGTRLTVT.

This clonotype was seen ten or more times. The chain carries TRBV27 and TRBJ2-2; 7 nucleotides agree with TRBD2. Germline V CDR1 and CDR2: MNHEY, SMNVEV (reference sequence). This CDR3 is 18 amino acids long. The J segment lost 0 bases and the V segment lost 1 base, leaving 8 bases of the junction unmatched. The CDR3 reads CASSLYYPGGANTGELFF. Here the CDR3 DNA reads TGTGCCAGCAGTTTATATTATCCGGGGGGAGCGAACACCGGGGAGCTGTTTTTT.

The V and J genes are TRBV27 and TRBJ2-7, with D maybe TRBD1 (6 bases). The CDR3 has 12 amino acids. The V and J ends lost 10 bases and 2 bases respectively, with 12 bases between them. Per germline, CDR1 MNHEY and CDR2 SMNVEV (reference sequence). The CDR3 spells CATQGPAYEQYF. CDR3 in DNA: TGTGCCACCCAGGGGCCAGCCTACGAGCAGTACTTC.

This clonotype was counted at least ten times. The chain links TRBV7-2 to TRBJ2-7, with 10 nucleotides matching TRBD1. With 4 bases clipped from V and 5 bases from J, the junction kept 5 bases outside the gene matches. Germline lookup yields CDR1 SGHTA and CDR2 FQGNSA. The length of the CDR3 is 14 residues. The CDR3 loop reads CASSSGQGTDEQYF. The CDR3 DNA is TGTGCCAGCAGCTCGGGACAGGGGACCGACGAGCAGTACTTC.

The chain recombines TRBV20-1 with TRBJ2-5; TRBD1 aligns across 11 bases. The DNA end is a closer match to TRBJ2-1, so the J assignment may be wrong. The CDR3 runs to 14 residues. Germline V lookup: CDR1 DFQATT, CDR2 SNEGSKA (reference sequence). The CDR3 region is CSASLGQGVNEQFF. The CDR3 coding sequence is TGCAGTGCTAGCTTGGGACAGGGGGTGAATGAGCAGTTCTTC.

The table lists this clonotype with a count of one. The chain carries TRBV18 and TRBJ2-2; the D is unclear. The CDR3 spans 14 residues. In germline, CDR1 is KGHSH, CDR2 LQKENI. Between the trimmed V and J ends, which lost 3 bases and 9 bases, there was a span of 14 bases. The CDR3 sequence is CASSPSDEARELFF. The CDR3 DNA is TGTGCCAGCTCACCGTCGGACGAGGCCCGGGAGCTGTTTTTT. The complete variable domain, with remaining parts taken from reference TRBV18 and TRBJ2-2, reads NAGVMQNPRHLVRRRGQEARLRCSPMKGHSHVYWYRQLPEEGLKFMVYLQKENIIDESGMPKERFSAEFPKEGPSILRIQQVVRGDSAAYFCASSPSDEARELFFGEGSRLTVL.

The V call is TRBV7-2, the J call TRBJ2-3, with D hard to call. The CDR3 has 14 residues. Looked up from germline, CDR1 is SGHTA and CDR2 is FQGNSA. The germline V and J ends were trimmed by 2 bases and 4 bases, with 10 bases remaining between them. CDR3 in amino acids: CASSLSRSSDTQYF. CDR3 in DNA: TGTGCCAGCAGCTTATCACGGAGCTCAGATACGCAGTATTTT.

This clonotype was observed at least ten times. V and J are TRBV12-3 or TRBV12-4 and TRBJ2-4; possible D gene TRBD1, 6 bases. Trimming stripped 6 bases from V and 6 bases from J, with 30 bases between. This CDR3 has 19 residues. The CDR3 DNA is TGTGCCAGCAGCCCGACAACACGATGGACAGACCGCGATCTAAACATTCAGTACTTC. This translates into CASSPTTRWTDRDLNIQYF.

This chain joins TRBV6-2 or TRBV6-3 and TRBJ1-2; tentative D call: TRBD1 (6 bases). The CDR3 spans 12 residues. Germline V gives CDR1 MNHEY, CDR2 SVGEGT. Trimming stripped 2 bases from V and 8 bases from J, with 9 bases between. The CDR3 here is CASSYRRGGYTF. The CDR3, as DNA: TGTGCCAGCAGTTACCGGAGGGGGGGCTACACCTTC.

The chain has TRBV3-1 and TRBJ2-1; no clear D gene. The germline V gene has CDR1 LGHDT and CDR2 YNNKEL (reference sequence). Deletions cut 1 base from V and 2 bases from J, with 9 bases between. CDR3 length equals 15 residues. The CDR3 sequence: CASSQVALPYNEQFF. Here the CDR3 DNA reads TGTGCCAGCAGCCAAGTCGCTCTTCCCTACAATGAGCAGTTCTTC.